The 15 T cell receptor beta chains below were found in one sample sequenced in a study of blood T cell repertoires in COVID-19. Profiling relied on immunoSEQ multiplex PCR, and the TCRdb table lists in-frame clones only, not all of them. The sample lists about 260,000 clones, roughly 86% seen once, with approximately 10% in the top ten. Sequenced material: peripheral blood. Source of these receptors: a man between 40 and 49 years old with active or convalescent COVID-19.

The chain is built from TRBV4-1 and TRBJ1-2, with 9 nucleotides matching TRBD1. CDR1 is MGHRA and CDR2 is YSYEKL in the germline V gene. The V gene end was trimmed by 4 bases and the J gene end by 4 bases; junction bases not matched to a gene: 10. CDR3 length: 16 residues. This chain's CDR3 is CASSPILGQGPYGYTF. The CDR3 coding sequence is TGCGCCAGCAGCCCCATCTTGGGACAGGGACCCTATGGCTACACCTTC.

The rearrangement links TRBV13 to TRBJ1-2, with TRBD1 matching 7 bases. Germline loops: CDR1 PRHDT, CDR2 FYEKMQ (reference sequence). The V and J ends lost 5 bases and 5 bases, in that order; junction bases with no gene match: 11. This CDR3 spans 15 amino acids. This CDR3 is CASSAPDRFLYGYTF. The CDR3 DNA reads as TGTGCCAGCAGCGCCCCGGACAGGTTCTTATATGGCTACACCTTC.

The gene calls are TRBV11-3 and TRBJ2-5; tentative D call: TRBD1 (7 bases). The CDR3 totals 13 residues. V lost 7 bases to trimming and J lost 5 bases, with 14 bases between them. Germline V gives CDR1 SGHNT, CDR2 YENEEA. In nucleotides, the CDR3 is TGTGCCAGCACCAGGGGGGTATGGGAGACCCAGTACTTC. It encodes CASTRGVWETQYF.

This clone was observed a few times. V and J are TRBV3-1 (or the pseudogene TRBV3-2) and TRBJ2-5; tentatively, D is TRBD1 (5 bases). Per the germline V gene, CDR1 is LGHDT and CDR2 is YNNKEL (reference sequence). The CDR3 has 13 residues. V lost 8 bases, J lost 2 bases, and 12 bases lay in between. The CDR3 is CASGIQGQETQYF. CDR3 nucleotides: TGTGCCAGCGGAATCCAGGGACAAGAGACCCAGTACTTC.

The CDR3 coding sequence is TGCGCCAGCAGCTTTCGGGATTTTCGGACTAGCGGGAGGGCTTATATCACAGATACGCAGTATTTT. It translates to CASSFRDFRTSGRAYITDTQYF. The chain employs TRBV5-1 and TRBJ2-3; 15 bases map to TRBD2. The CDR3 is made up of 22 amino acids. V shed 2 bases, J shed 2 bases, and the junction held 18 bases outside the gene matches. The germline CDR1 and CDR2 sequences are SGHRS and YFSETQ.

The chain recombines TRBV11-2 with TRBJ2-7, with a tentative D call TRBD2 (6 bases). Trimming stripped 5 bases from V and 2 bases from J, with 16 bases between. Germline CDR1 is SGHAT and CDR2 is FQNNGV. The CDR3 consists of 15 residues. The CDR3 spells CASSLVRDSPYEQYF. The CDR3 bases are TGTGCCAGCAGCCTAGTCCGGGACTCCCCCTACGAGCAGTACTTC.

The V call is TRBV18, the J call TRBJ1-5, with 8 bases lining up with TRBD1. The length of the CDR3 is 17 residues. V shed 3 bases, J shed 3 bases, and the junction held 10 bases outside the gene matches. CDR1 and CDR2 from the germline V gene are KGHSH and LQKENI. The CDR3 is CASSPSGTGRYNQPQHF. CDR3 sequence (DNA): TGTGCCAGCTCACCGTCCGGGACAGGACGCTACAATCAGCCCCAGCATTTT. Full variable domain (remainder filled in from reference TRBV18 and TRBJ1-5): NAGVMQNPRHLVRRRGQEARLRCSPMKGHSHVYWYRQLPEEGLKFMVYLQKENIIDESGMPKERFSAEFPKEGPSILRIQQVVRGDSAAYFCASSPSGTGRYNQPQHFGDGTRLSIL.

J is TRBJ2-7 and V is TRBV19; 8 positions agree with TRBD2. Trimming took 5 bases from V and 2 from J; bases not matched to a gene: 5. Germline CDR1 reads LNHDA; CDR2 reads SQIVND (reference sequence). This CDR3 contains 14 residues. The CDR3 DNA is TGTGCCAGTAGTTCAACTAGCGGTCCCTACGAGCAGTACTTC. It is translated as CASSSTSGPYEQYF.

This chain uses TRBV24-1 with TRBJ2-1; 9 positions agree with TRBD1. This CDR3 contains 16 residues. The V gene's germline CDR1 is KGHDR and CDR2 SFDVKD. The trim removed 4 bases at V and 5 bases at J, leaving 8 bases unmatched. DNA for the CDR3: TGTGCCACCAGTGACCGAACAGGGGGCACGAACAATGAGCAGTTCTTC. Translating it yields CATSDRTGGTNNEQFF.

This clone was counted between two and nine times. V and J are TRBV6-4 and TRBJ2-1; 12 bases fit TRBD2. Germline V gene data show CDR1 as MRHNA and CDR2 as SNTAGT. With V trimmed by 3 bases and J by 7 bases, 1 base remained unmatched. This CDR3 comprises 14 residues. The CDR3, as DNA: TGTGCCAGCAGTGAACTAGCGGGAGGAAATGAGCAGTTCTTC. The encoded protein is CASSELAGGNEQFF.

The chain uses TRBV28 and TRBJ1-2; D not certain. Deletions cut 8 bases from V and 8 bases from J, with 21 bases between. The germline CDR1 and CDR2 sequences are MDHEN and SYDVKM. The CDR3 is 14 amino acids. The CDR3 reads CASVKPPPGGGYTF. Written as DNA, the CDR3 is TGTGCCAGCGTTAAGCCCCCGCCGGGTGGCGGCTACACCTTC.

The chain uses TRBV5-6 and TRBJ2-7; 7 bases align to TRBD1. The V and J ends lost 0 bases and 3 bases, in that order; junction bases with no gene match: 3. Germline lookup yields CDR1 SGHDT and CDR2 YYEEEE. CDR3 length equals 14 residues. The CDR3 is CASSLGQGDYEQYF. As DNA, the CDR3 is TGTGCCAGCAGCTTGGGTCAGGGGGACTACGAGCAGTACTTC.

This clone was recorded a few times. The chain recombines TRBV4-1 with TRBJ2-1, with TRBD2 matching 7 bases. Per the germline V gene, CDR1 is MGHRA and CDR2 is YSYEKL. The length of the CDR3 is 13 residues. The trim removed 6 bases at V and 7 bases at J, leaving 6 bases unmatched. Here the CDR3 reads CASSPSSGNEQFF. The CDR3 nucleotides read TGCGCCAGCAGTCCCTCTAGCGGTAATGAGCAGTTCTTC.

The chain couples TRBV6-4 to TRBJ2-3; D is perhaps TRBD2 (6 bases). V was clipped by 6 bases and J by 2 bases, with 15 bases between them. CDR3 size: 15 residues. Germline CDR1 and CDR2: MRHNA and SNTAGT. In DNA, the CDR3 is TGTGCCAGCAGCGACCGGGGGAGATCCACAGATACGCAGTATTTT. Translated: CASSDRGRSTDTQYF.

This sequence joins TRBV11-3 and TRBJ2-2; the match to TRBD2 covers 7 bases. Germline V lookup: CDR1 SGHNT, CDR2 YENEEA. This CDR3 region has 15 residues. After removal of 4 bases from V and 8 bases from J, the junction contained 10 bases not matched to a gene. DNA for the CDR3: TGTGCCAGCAGCTCCCACCGGGGGGATGAGGGGGAGCTGTTTTTT. It is translated as CASSSHRGDEGELFF. Full variable domain (outside the CDR3, taken from reference TRBV11-3 and TRBJ2-2): EAGVVQSPRYKIIEKKQPVAFWCNPISGHNTLYWYLQNLGQGPELLIRYENEEAVDDSQLPKDRFSAERLKGVDSTLKIQPAELGDSAVYLCASSSHRGDEGELFFGEGSRLTVL.